This T cell receptor beta chain was recovered during a study of blood T cell repertoires in COVID-19 (dated by TCRdb to 2020 to 2021). As for the study more broadly: Samples covering the acute and convalescent phases of COVID-19 were provided by collaborators in the United States, Italy and Spain. The material from the prospective study consisted of cDNA or gDNA derived from T cells, B-cell-depleted T cells, or PBMCs. Deeply sampled blood TCRbeta repertoires from subjects exposed to, actively infected with, or recovered from COVID-19 were included in the dataset. The repertoires were released in a freely available public database meant as a resource for research on the immune response to SARS-CoV-2. Samples were obtained from the ongoing ImmuneRACE study (first 160 participants) and from over a thousand subjects provided by 6 global collaborators. Nearly every sample came with metadata listing a de-identified subject ID, COVID-19 status, age in years and sex. Where available, HLA class I and class II types were obtained from metadata supplied by the sample provider rather than from assay-based typing. General study outcomes and caveats: Clinical and demographic metadata were provided uncurated, with the amount varying by source and participant.

TCRbeta CDR3 regions were amplified from genomic DNA using the immunoSEQ Assay, a bias-controlled multiplex PCR. The original methods were these. Within the assay, amplification of reference gene primers was used to estimate how many nucleated cells each sample contained. Sequence reads were collapsed and filtered to measure the absolute abundance of every unique TCRbeta CDR3 rearrangement. For each sample, productive Simpson clonality was calculated as the square root of Simpson's diversity index across productive rearrangements. TCRdb mirrors the immuneACCESS table, restricted to in-frame sequences. Some clones are absent from its copies; in checked studies, under half trace to an unresolved V gene, and the reason for the others is unknown. The DNA was the basis for D and trimming; V, J and clone size are from that table. The sample table contains 35,000 to 55,000 clones; only one count was recorded for around 89% of them. 15% to 19% of the sample belongs to the ten largest clones.

From the cysteine through the phenylalanine, the CDR3 covers 14 amino acids. CDR3 DNA is the only sequence kept; it has 42 bases, read in frame from the first base. V and J are truncated by 0 bases and 12 bases respectively, leaving an intervening sequence of 16 bases. The germline V gene (reference sequence) supplies CDR1 LGHDT and CDR2 YNNKEL. Whole blood was collected in K2EDTA tubes by collaborating institutions according to the institutions' own protocols. Collaborator samples were shipped for TCRbeta analysis as frozen whole blood, isolated PBMCs, or DNA extracted from either sample type. As regards this clone: Its cognate antigen has yet to be identified. No much larger clonotype is one base removed from it; base qualities were not supplied.

Recombination connected TRBV3-1 (or the pseudogene TRBV3-2) to TRBJ2-3; the D gene identity is not certain. This TCR was sampled from a man between 65 and 85 years old with active COVID-19. The sample consisted of peripheral blood. In nucleotides, the sequence is TGTGCCAGCAGCCAAGACCCGCCCAGTGGTCCTCAGTATTTT. The resulting protein is CASSQDPPSGPQYF.